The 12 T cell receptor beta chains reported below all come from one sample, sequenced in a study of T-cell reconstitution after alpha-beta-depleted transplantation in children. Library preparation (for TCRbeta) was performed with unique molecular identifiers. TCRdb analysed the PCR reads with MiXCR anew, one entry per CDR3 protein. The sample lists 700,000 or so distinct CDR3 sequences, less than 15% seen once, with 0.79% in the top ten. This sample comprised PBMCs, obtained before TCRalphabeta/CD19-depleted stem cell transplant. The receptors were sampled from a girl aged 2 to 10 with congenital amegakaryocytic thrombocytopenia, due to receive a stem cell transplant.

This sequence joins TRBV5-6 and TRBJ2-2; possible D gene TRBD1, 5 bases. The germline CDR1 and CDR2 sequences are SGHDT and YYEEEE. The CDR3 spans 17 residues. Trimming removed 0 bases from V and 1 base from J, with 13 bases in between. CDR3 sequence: CASSLAGSRVNTGELFF. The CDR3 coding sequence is TGTGCCAGCAGCTTGGCCGGCTCCAGGGTGAACACCGGGGAGCTGTTTTTT.

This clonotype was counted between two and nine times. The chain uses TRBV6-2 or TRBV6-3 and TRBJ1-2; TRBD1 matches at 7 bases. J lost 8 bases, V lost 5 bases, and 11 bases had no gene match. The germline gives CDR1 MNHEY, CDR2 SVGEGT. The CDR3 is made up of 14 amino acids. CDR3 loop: CASSDTGTDSGYTF. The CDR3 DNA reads TGTGCCAGCAGTGACACCGGGACAGATAGCGGCTACACCTTC.

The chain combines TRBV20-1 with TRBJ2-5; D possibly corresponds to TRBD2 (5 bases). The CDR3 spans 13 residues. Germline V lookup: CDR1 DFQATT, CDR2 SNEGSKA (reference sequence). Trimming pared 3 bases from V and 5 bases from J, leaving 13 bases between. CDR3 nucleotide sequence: TGCAGTGCTAGTCGAGGGAGAACGGAGACCCAGTACTTC. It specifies CSASRGRTETQYF.

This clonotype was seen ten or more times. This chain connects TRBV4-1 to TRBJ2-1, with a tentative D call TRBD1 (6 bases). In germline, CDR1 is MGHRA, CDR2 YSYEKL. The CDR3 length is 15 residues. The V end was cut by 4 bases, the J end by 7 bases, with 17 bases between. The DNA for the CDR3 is TGCGCCAGCAGCCTGACCGGGACAACCGTGAATGAGCAGTTCTTC. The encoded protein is CASSLTGTTVNEQFF.

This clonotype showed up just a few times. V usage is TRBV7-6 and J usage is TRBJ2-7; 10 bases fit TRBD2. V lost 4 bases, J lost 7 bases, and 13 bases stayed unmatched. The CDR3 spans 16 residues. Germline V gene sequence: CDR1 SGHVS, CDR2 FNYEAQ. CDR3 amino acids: CASSSSSGRALLEQYF. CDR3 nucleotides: TGTGCCAGCAGCTCCTCCAGCGGGAGGGCCTTATTGGAGCAGTACTTC.

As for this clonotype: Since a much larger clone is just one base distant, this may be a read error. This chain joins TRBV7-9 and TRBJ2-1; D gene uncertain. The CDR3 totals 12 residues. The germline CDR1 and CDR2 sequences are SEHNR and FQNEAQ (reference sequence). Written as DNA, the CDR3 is TGTGCCAGCTGCTTAGGTCTTCTGGCTAAGTTCTTC. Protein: CASCLGLLAKFF.

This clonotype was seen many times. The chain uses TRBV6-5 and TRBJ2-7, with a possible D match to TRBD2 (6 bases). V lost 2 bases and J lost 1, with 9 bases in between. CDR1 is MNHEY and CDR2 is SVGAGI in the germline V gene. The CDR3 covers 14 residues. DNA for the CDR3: TGTGCCAGCAGTTACGGCGGGGAATCCTACGAGCAGTACTTC. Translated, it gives CASSYGGESYEQYF.

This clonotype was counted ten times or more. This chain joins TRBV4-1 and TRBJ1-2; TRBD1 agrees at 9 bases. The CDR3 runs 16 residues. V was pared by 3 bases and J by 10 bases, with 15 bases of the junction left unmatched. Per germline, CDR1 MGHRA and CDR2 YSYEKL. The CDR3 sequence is CASSQLNTGTGNAYTF. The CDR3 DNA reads TGCGCCAGCAGCCAGCTCAACACCGGGACAGGGAACGCCTACACCTTC.

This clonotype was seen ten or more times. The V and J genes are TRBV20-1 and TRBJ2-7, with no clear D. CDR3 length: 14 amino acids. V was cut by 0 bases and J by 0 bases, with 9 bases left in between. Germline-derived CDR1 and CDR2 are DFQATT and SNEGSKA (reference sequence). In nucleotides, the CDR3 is TGCAGTGCTAGAGACGGCGAGAGCTCCTACGAGCAGTACTTC. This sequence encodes CSARDGESSYEQYF.

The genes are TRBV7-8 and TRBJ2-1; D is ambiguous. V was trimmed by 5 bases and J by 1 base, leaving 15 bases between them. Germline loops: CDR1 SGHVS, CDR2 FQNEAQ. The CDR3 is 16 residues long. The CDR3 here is CASSPRPGRSYNEQFF. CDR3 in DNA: TGTGCCAGCAGCCCCCGACCCGGTAGGTCCTACAATGAGCAGTTCTTC.

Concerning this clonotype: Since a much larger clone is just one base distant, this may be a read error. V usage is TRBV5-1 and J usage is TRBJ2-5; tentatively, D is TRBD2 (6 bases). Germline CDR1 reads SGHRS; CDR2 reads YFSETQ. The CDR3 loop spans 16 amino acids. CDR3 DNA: TGCGCCAGCAGCTTGGGGCCTACCGGGAGACAAGAGGCCCAGTACTTC. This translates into CASSLGPTGRQEAQYF.

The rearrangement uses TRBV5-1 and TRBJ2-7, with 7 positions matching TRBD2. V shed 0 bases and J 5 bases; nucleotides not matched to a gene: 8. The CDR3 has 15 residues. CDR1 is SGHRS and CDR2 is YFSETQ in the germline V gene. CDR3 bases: TGCGCCAGCAGCTTGGCTCCGACTAGCATGGACGAGCAGTACTTC. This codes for CASSLAPTSMDEQYF.